This TCR beta chain came from a study of shared T cell receptors in the human thymus. Assay: immunoSEQ multiplex PCR; the TCRdb copy retains only in-frame clones and omits some. The sample carries approximately 660,000 clones, around 89% recorded once. Germline CDR1 is LGHNA and CDR2 is YSLEER. The CDR3 is 16 residues long. The ends were cut back, 4 bases at V and 7 bases at J, with 22 bases in the middle. This sample also belongs to another study, concerning human thymus T cells. Turning to that study: Resected material from corrective heart surgery provided the thymus tissue analysed. Repertoires from thymus and blood appeared to show biased V and J gene usage. In unrelated individuals, thymic repertoires overlapped highly, according to related research.

Sequencing was carried out using thymocytes. The rearrangement joins TRBV4-3 to TRBJ2-5; D perhaps matches TRBD1 (6 bases). The clonotype originates from a boy younger than two with a congenital heart defect. The CDR3: CASSPKQGREQWTQYF. In DNA form, the CDR3 reads TGCGCCAGCAGCCCGAAACAGGGACGTGAACAGTGGACCCAGTACTTC.